The 2 T cell receptor beta chains presented below share a single source sample, sequenced in a study of shared clonotypes between healthy human individuals. Measured with immunoSEQ multiplex PCR; TCRdb has only the in-frame clones, and not every one. This table holds hundreds of thousands of clones, 98% found once. Naive CD8 isolation took CD45RO-negative cells positively selected for CCR7 and excluded terminally differentiated effector memory CD45RA+ cells. The sequenced sample consisted of naive CD8+ T cells sorted from blood. These receptors came from a man aged 25 to 40 in good health.

This sequence joins TRBV29-1 and TRBJ2-7; D possibly matches TRBD1 or TRBD2 (5 bases each). Germline V gene data show CDR1 as SQVTM and CDR2 as ANQGSEA. The germline V and J ends were trimmed by 7 bases and 2 bases, with 18 bases remaining between them. The length of the CDR3 is 14 residues. For the CDR3, the DNA is TGCAGCGCAGGTGGGGGAGCGATCCCCTACGAGCAGTACTTC. Its protein is CSAGGGAIPYEQYF.

The chain combines TRBV7-9 with TRBJ1-2; perhaps TRBD1 as D (5 bases). V dropped 1 base and J dropped 12 bases, with 12 bases sitting between them. Per germline, CDR1 SEHNR and CDR2 FQNEAQ (reference sequence). The CDR3 length is 12 residues. The CDR3 DNA follows: TGTGCCAGCAGCTTAGGATCCGGGGCTAACACCTTC. Protein product: CASSLGSGANTF. Filled out from reference TRBV7-9 and TRBJ1-2, the complete variable domain reads DTGVSQNPRHKITKRGQNVTFRCDPISEHNRLYWYRQTLGQGPEFLTYFQNEAQLEKSRLLSDRFSAERPKGSFSTLEIQRTEQGDSAMYLCASSLGSGANTFGSGTRLTVV.